This T cell receptor beta chain was captured in a study of early T cells in non-severe SARS-CoV-2 infection. In the study overall: Chains were unpaired, as sequencing was done on bulk RNA from unsorted whole blood.

This clonotype was observed a handful of times. No antigen is known for it. Overall study findings and caveats: Database matching using VDJdb favored anti-spike CD8 responses, with private and CD4 specificities left missing.

Attachment of unique molecular identifiers was made to individual cDNA molecules. MiXCR was run by TCRdb on the 5' RACE reads, yielding one entry per CDR3 protein. The data show approximately 76,000 distinct CDR3 sequences, with over 12% seen just once and roughly 3% held by the top ten. This clonotype originated in an adult who was a healthcare worker with PCR-confirmed SARS-CoV-2 infection or an uninfected control (not recorded which). What was sequenced was whole blood.

The DNA of the CDR3 is TGTGCCAGCAGTACCGGACAGGAGCAGTACTTC. Its translation is CASSTGQEQYF. The chain links TRBV27 to TRBJ2-7; D is perhaps TRBD1 (6 bases). V lost 5 bases, J lost 7 bases, and 9 bases lay in between. Germline CDR1 is MNHEY and CDR2 is SMNVEV (reference sequence). The CDR3 contains 11 residues.